The 5 T cell receptor beta chains below were found in one sample sequenced in a study of shared clonotypes between healthy human individuals (dated by TCRdb to 2019 to 2021). Libraries were made using the immunoSEQ multiplex PCR assay. Entries here come from immuneACCESS through TCRdb and include only in-frame sequences with V and J called. Some clones fail to appear in such tables; in the studies checked, an unresolved V gene covers under half of the shortfall, and the cause of the remainder is unknown. This sample comprises hundreds of thousands of clones, about 91% of them detected only once. Together, the top ten hold 24% of the sample. CD8 naive samples were CD45RO-negative cells positively selected for CCR7, giving a CD45RA+CCR7+ population that excluded TemRA cells. The sequenced material came from naive CD8+ T cells sorted from blood. The label giving this sample's cell subset or site can be read as: CD45RA+CCR7+. The origin of the receptors is a man between 25 and 39 years old in good health.

V and J are TRBV14 and TRBJ1-2; no firm D call. The CDR3 is 15 amino acids. V gave up 2 bases and J gave up 1 base, with 11 bases separating them. Germline CDR1 SGHDN, CDR2 FVKESK. The CDR3 spells CASSQSSQSNYGYTF. CDR3 coding DNA: TGTGCCAGCAGCCAAAGTTCTCAGAGTAACTATGGCTACACCTTC.

This chain connects TRBV6-6 to TRBJ2-7; 7 nucleotides match TRBD1. This CDR3 is built from 13 residues. Trimming removed 6 bases from V and 2 bases from J; junction bases left unmatched: 4. Germline loops: CDR1 MNHNY, CDR2 SVGAGI (reference sequence). CDR3 nucleotide sequence: TGTGCCAGCAGCACCGACAGGGCCTACGAGCAGTACTTC. Protein: CASSTDRAYEQYF.

This clone was found once. The rearrangement joins TRBV13 to TRBJ2-7, with D tentatively TRBD1 (6 bases). Trimming removed 0 bases from V and 3 bases from J, with 9 bases in between. The length of the CDR3 is 14 residues. Germline V gene lookup returns CDR1 PRHDT and CDR2 FYEKMQ (reference sequence). The CDR3 nucleotides read TGTGCCAGCAGCTTAGGTGGCAGGGGCTACGAGCAGTACTTC. The encoded protein is CASSLGGRGYEQYF. The full variable domain, its missing parts supplied by reference TRBV13 and TRBJ2-7, is AAGVIQSPRHLIKEKRETATLKCYPIPRHDTVYWYQQGPGQDPQFLISFYEKMQSDKGSIPDRFSAQQFSDYHSELNMSSLELGDSALYFCASSLGGRGYEQYFGPGTRLTVT.

The chain joins TRBV27 to TRBJ2-3, with no clear D. The germline V gene encodes CDR1 MNHEY and CDR2 SMNVEV (reference sequence). Trimming took 0 bases from V and 2 from J, leaving 6 bases between them. There are 14 residues in the CDR3. The CDR3 nucleotides are TGTGCCAGCAGTTTATCGGCGTCCACAGATACGCAGTATTTT. Protein product: CASSLSASTDTQYF.

The chain employs TRBV29-1 and TRBJ2-7; D could derive from TRBD1 or TRBD2 (6 bases each). Trimming left V 4 bases short and J 4 bases short, with 14 bases between. The germline V gene has CDR1 SQVTM and CDR2 ANQGSEA. This CDR3 spans 13 amino acids. CDR3 region: CSVVRGADYEQYF. CDR3 coding DNA: TGCAGCGTTGTAAGGGGGGCGGATTACGAGCAGTACTTC.